Sequencing of this T cell receptor (beta chain) was carried out in a study of shared T cell receptors in the human thymus. This CDR3 spans 18 amino acids. CDR1 is KGHSH, CDR2 LQKENI, per germline. The V segment lost 3 bases and the J segment 6 bases; nucleotides outside the gene matches: 15. Sequenced by immunoSEQ multiplex PCR; TCRdb stores in-frame clones only, minus some. The sample has 500,000 to 750,000 clones; 88% are singletons. The sample also formed part of further work on human thymus T cells. That work adds: The donor group consisted of healthy Finnish infants who were having corrective surgery for congenital heart defects. Biased V and J segment usage appeared in thymus and peripheral blood. Highly overlapping thymic repertoires in unrelated individuals were reported by related research.

Sequenced: thymocytes. This clonotype originated in a boy in the first two years of life with a congenital heart defect. The rearrangement links TRBV18 to TRBJ2-7; TRBD2 matches 12 bases. CDR3 nucleotides: TGTGCCAGCTCACCCCTGGCTAGCGGGAGGGCGCGAACGTCCGAGCAGTACTTC. Protein product: CASSPLASGRARTSEQYF.